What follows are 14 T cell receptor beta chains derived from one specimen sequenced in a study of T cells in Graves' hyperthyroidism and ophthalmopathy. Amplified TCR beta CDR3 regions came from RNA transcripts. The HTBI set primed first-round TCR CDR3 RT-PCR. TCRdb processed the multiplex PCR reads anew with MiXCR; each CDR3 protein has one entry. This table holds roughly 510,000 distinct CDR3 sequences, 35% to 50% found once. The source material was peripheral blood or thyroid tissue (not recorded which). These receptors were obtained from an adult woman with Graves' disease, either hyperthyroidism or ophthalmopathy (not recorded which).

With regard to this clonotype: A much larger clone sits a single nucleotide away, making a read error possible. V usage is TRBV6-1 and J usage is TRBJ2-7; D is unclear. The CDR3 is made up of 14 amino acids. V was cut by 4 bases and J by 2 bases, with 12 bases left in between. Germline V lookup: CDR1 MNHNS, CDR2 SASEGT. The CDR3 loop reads CASSADLVTYEQYF. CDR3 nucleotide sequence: TGTGCCAGCAGTGCCGATCTAGTTACCTACGAGCAGTACTTC.

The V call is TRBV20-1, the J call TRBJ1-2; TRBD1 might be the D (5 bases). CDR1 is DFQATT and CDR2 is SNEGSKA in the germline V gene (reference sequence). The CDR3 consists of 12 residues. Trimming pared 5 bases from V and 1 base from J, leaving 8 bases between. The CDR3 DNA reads TGCAGTGCTGGGACCAATAACTATGGCTACACCTTC. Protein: CSAGTNNYGYTF.

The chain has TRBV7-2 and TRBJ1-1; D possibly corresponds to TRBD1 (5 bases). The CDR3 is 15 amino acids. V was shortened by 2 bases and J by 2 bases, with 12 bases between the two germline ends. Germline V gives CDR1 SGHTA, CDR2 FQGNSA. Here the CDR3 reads CASSLRRAGNTEAFF. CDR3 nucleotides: TGTGCCAGCAGCTTACGCAGGGCTGGCAACACTGAAGCTTTCTTT.

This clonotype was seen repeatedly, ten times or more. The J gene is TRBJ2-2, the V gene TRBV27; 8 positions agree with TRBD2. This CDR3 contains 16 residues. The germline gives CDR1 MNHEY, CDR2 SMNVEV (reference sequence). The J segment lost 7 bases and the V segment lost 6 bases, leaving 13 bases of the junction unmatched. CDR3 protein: CASSLSWTSLVGELFF. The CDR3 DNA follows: TGTGCCAGCAGCCTCTCTTGGACTAGCCTCGTCGGGGAGCTGTTTTTT.

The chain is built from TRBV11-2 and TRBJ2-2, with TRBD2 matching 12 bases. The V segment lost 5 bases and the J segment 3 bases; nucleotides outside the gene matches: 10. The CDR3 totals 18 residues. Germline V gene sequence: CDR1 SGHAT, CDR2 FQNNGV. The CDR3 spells CASSVLAGGLLDTGELFF. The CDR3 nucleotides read TGTGCCAGCAGCGTGCTAGCGGGAGGGCTTTTGGACACCGGGGAGCTGTTTTTT.

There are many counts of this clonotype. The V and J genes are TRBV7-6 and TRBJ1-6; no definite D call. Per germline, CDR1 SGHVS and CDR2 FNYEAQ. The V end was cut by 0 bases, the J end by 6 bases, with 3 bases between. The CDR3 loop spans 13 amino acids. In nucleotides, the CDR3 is TGTGCCAGCAGCTTAGCGACTAATTCACCCCTCCACTTT. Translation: CASSLATNSPLHF.

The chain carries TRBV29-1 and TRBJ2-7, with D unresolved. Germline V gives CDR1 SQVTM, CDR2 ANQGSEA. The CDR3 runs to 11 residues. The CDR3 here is CSKMIDYEQYF. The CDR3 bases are TGCAGTAAAATGATTGACTACGAGCAGTACTTC.

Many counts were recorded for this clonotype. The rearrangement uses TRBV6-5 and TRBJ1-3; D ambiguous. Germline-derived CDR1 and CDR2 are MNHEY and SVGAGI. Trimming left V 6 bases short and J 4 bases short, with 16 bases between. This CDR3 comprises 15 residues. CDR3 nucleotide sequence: TGTGCCAGCAGCCAAACAGCCTACGGGGGAAACACCATATATTTT. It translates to CASSQTAYGGNTIYF.

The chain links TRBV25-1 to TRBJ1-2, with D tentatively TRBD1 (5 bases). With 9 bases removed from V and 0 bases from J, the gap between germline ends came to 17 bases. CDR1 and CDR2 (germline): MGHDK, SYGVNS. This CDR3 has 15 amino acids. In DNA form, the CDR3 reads TGTGCCAGTAGTTTCCCGTGGGGGGCTAACTATGGCTACACCTTC. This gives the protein CASSFPWGANYGYTF.

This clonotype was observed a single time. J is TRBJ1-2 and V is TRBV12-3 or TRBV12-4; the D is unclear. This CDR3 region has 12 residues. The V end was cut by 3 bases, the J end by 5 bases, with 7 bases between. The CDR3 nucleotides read TGTGCCAGCAGTTTGGACCAATATGGCTACACCTTC. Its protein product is CASSLDQYGYTF.

CDR3: CASSLVSGGTGELFF. The CDR3 nucleotides are TGTGCCAGCAGTTTGGTTAGCGGGGGCACCGGGGAGCTGTTTTTT. The chain recombines TRBV12-3 or TRBV12-4 with TRBJ2-2, with 9 bases matching TRBD2. Trimming cost V 3 bases and J 4 bases; bases outside gene matches: 3. The CDR3 length is 15 residues.

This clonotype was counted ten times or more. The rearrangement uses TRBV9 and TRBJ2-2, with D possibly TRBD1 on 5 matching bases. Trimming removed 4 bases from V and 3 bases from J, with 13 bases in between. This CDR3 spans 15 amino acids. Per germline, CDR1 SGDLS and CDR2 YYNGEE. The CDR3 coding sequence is TGTGCCAGCAGCCCCCGGCCCAGGGACACCGGGGAGCTGTTTTTT. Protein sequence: CASSPRPRDTGELFF. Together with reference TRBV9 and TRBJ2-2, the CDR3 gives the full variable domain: DSGVTQTPKHLITATGQRVTLRCSPRSGDLSVYWYQQSLDQGLQFLIQYYNGEERAKGNILERFSAQQFPDLHSELNLSSLELGDSALYFCASSPRPRDTGELFFGEGSRLTVL.

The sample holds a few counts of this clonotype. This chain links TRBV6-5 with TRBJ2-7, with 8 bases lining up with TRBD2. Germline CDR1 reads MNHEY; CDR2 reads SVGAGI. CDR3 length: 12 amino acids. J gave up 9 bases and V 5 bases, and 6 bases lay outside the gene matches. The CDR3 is CASSGGLGVQYF. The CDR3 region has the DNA TGTGCCAGCAGTGGGGGACTAGGGGTGCAGTACTTC.

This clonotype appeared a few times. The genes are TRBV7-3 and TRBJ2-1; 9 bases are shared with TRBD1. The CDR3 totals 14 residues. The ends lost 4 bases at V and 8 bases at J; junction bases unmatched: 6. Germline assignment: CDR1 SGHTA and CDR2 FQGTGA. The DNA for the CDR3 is TGTGCCAGCAGCTACCGGGACAGGGTTGATGAGCAGTTCTTC. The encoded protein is CASSYRDRVDEQFF. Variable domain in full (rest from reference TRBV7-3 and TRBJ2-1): GAGVSQTPSNKVTEKGKYVELRCDPISGHTALYWYRQSLGQGPEFLIYFQGTGAADDSGLPNDRFFAVRPEGSVSTLKIQRTERGDSAVYLCASSYRDRVDEQFFGPGTRLTVL.